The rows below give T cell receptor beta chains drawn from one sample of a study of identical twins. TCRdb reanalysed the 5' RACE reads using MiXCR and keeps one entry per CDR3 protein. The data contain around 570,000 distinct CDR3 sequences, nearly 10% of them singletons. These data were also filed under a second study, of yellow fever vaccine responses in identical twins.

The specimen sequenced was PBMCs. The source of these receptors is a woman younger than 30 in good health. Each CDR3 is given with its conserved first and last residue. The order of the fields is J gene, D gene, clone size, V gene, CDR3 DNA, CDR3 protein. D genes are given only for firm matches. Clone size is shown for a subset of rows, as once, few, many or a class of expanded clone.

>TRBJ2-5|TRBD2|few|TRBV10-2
TGCGCCATACCGACCGGGACTAGCGGCCCCCAAGAGACCCAGTACTTC
CAIPTGTSGPQETQYF
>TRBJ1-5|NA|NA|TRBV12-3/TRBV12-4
TGTGCCAGCAGTTCGTGGTCGGGTGGTGTGGTGATCAATCAGCCCCAGCATTTT
CASSSWSGGVVINQPQHF
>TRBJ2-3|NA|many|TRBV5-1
TGCGCCAGCCTTCAGGGCGGAACAGATACGCAGTATTTT
CASLQGGTDTQYF
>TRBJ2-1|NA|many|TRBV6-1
TGTGCCAGCAGGTCCTCGGAAGAGCAGTTCTTC
CASRSSEEQFF
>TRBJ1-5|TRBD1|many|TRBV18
TGTGCCAGCTCACCTCAGGGGGCAGGTCAGCCCCAGCATTTT
CASSPQGAGQPQHF
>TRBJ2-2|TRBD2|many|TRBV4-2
TGTGCCAGCAGCCAAGTTGAGGGACTAGCGGTAACCGGGGAGCTGTTTTTT
CASSQVEGLAVTGELFF
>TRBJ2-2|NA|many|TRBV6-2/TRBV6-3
TGTGCCAGCAGTTACACGATCGACACCGGGGAGCTGTTTTTT
CASSYTIDTGELFF
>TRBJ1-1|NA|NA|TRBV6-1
TGTGCCAGCAGGGGGGTAGGGAACACTGAAGCTTTCTTT
CASRGVGNTEAFF
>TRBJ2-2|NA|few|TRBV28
TGTGCCAGCAAGAGTCTTCGAACGAACACCGGGGAGCTGTTTTTT
CASKSLRTNTGELFF
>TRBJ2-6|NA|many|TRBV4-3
TGCGCCAGCAGCCAAGTAGGTTTTGGGCAGAAGAGGGAAGGGCTGGCAGGGGCCAACGTCCTGACTTTC
CASSQVGFGQKREGLAGANVLTF
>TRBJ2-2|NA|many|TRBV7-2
TGTGCCAGCAGCTTAGTGTTGGCGGGCAGTGTCACCGGGGAGCTGTTTTTT
CASSLVLAGSVTGELFF
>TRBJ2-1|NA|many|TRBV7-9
TGTGCCAGCAGCTTAGAAAGCGGACCCTACAATGAGCAGTTCTTC
CASSLESGPYNEQFF
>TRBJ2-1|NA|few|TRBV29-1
TGCAGCGTTGAAGATTGGGAGAAGGAGGTAGATGAGCAGTTCTTC
CSVEDWEKEVDEQFF
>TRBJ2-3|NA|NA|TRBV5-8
TGTGCCAGCAGCTTGGCCAGGGCACATACGCAGTATTTT
CASSLARAHTQYF
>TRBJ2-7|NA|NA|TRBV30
TGTGCCTGGAGTGAAACCGGGTCTCGGGAGCAGTACTTC
CAWSETGSREQYF
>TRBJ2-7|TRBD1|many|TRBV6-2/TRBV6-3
TGTGCCAGCGTGGAACCGACAGGGCTCTCCTACGAGCAGTACTTC
CASVEPTGLSYEQYF
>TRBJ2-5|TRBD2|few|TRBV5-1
TGCGCCAGCAGCCCTGGGACTAGCGGGGACCTCCGGGAGACCCAGTACTTC
CASSPGTSGDLRETQYF
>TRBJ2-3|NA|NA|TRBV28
TGTGCCAGCAGTTCTACGCTATTAGGGGGGGGTACAGATACGCAGTATTTT
CASSSTLLGGGTDTQYF
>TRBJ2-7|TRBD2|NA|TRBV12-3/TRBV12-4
TGTGCCAGCAGTCCAATTTTATCTAGCGGGGGGCCCGACCAGTACTTC
CASSPILSSGGPDQYF
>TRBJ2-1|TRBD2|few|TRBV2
TGTGCCAGCAGTTTTCAGCGGGGTGAGCAGTTCTTC
CASSFQRGEQFF
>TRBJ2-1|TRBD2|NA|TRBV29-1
TGCAGCGACGGACTAGCGGGACTCCCAAATGAGCAGTTCTTC
CSDGLAGLPNEQFF
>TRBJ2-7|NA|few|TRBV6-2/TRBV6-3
TGTGCCAGCAGTTACCAGGGGTTGGGCTACGAGCAGTACTTC
CASSYQGLGYEQYF